These 20 T cell receptor beta chains were all obtained from the same sample, sequenced in a study of neurological immune-mediated disorders. From the 5' RACE reads, TCRdb called clonotypes with MiXCR, one entry per CDR3 protein. The sample has approximately 65,000 distinct CDR3 sequences, under 5% seen once; the top ten hold roughly 2.8%. Sequencing was performed on PBMCs. The receptors here all came from a man between 45 and 60 years old with multiple sclerosis.

At least ten counts were recorded for this clonotype. The chain links TRBV25-1 to TRBJ2-7, with 10 positions matching TRBD1. The CDR3 totals 14 residues. From germline, CDR1 is MGHDK and CDR2 SYGVNS. With 4 bases clipped from V and 3 bases from J, the junction kept 3 bases outside the gene matches. CDR3 nucleotide sequence: TGTGCCAGCAGTGTCCGGGACAGGGGCTACGAGCAGTACGTC. It yields the protein CASSVRDRGYEQYV.

This clonotype was recorded many times. A much larger clonotype is one base distant, so this may be a read error. This rearrangement joins TRBV10-3 to TRBJ1-2; D not resolved. Germline-derived CDR1 and CDR2 are ENHRY and SYGVKD. CDR3 length: 13 amino acids. V lost 6 bases and J 1 base, leaving 9 bases between the germline ends. The CDR3 DNA reads TGTGCCATCAGCCGGGAAAGTAACTATGGCTACACCTTC. Translated, it gives CAISRESNYGYTF.

This clonotype is medium-sized within its sample. V is TRBV15 and J is TRBJ1-1, with D perhaps TRBD1 (6 bases). Trimming removed 7 bases at V and 1 base at J, with 19 bases between. Germline CDR1 LNHNV, CDR2 YYDKDF (reference sequence). This CDR3 comprises 16 residues. CDR3 DNA sequence: TGTGCCACCACCTCTGGACCCAGGGGCTGGAACACTGAAGCTTTCTTT. This codes for CATTSGPRGWNTEAFF.

This clonotype was recorded at least ten times. The V and J genes are TRBV4-2 and TRBJ1-5, with TRBD1 identical over 7 bases. This CDR3 has 16 amino acids. Per the germline V gene, CDR1 is LGHNA and CDR2 is YNFKEQ. Unmatched junction bases numbered 6, after V lost 0 bases and J lost 4 bases. Here the CDR3 DNA reads TGTGCCAGCAGCCAAGATATGATGACAGGGAATCAGCCCCAGCATTTT. Translating it yields CASSQDMMTGNQPQHF.

In its sample, this clonotype was seen many times. The J gene is TRBJ1-5, the V gene TRBV3-1; the match to TRBD1 covers 8 bases. There are 16 residues in the CDR3. Germline values: CDR1 LGHDT, CDR2 YNNKEL (reference sequence). J was trimmed by 2 bases and V by 0 bases; bases with no gene match: 3. The CDR3, as DNA: TGTGCCAGCAGCCAAGATTTGACAGGGGGCAATCAGCCCCAGCATTTT. Encoded protein: CASSQDLTGGNQPQHF.

This clonotype was counted at least ten times. The rearrangement uses TRBV20-1 and TRBJ1-2; 11 bases fit TRBD1. The V segment lost 4 bases and the J segment 0 bases; nucleotides outside the gene matches: 7. Germline V gives CDR1 DFQATT, CDR2 SNEGSKA (reference sequence). CDR3 size: 16 residues. CDR3 protein: CSATRTGGDTNYGYTF. As DNA, the CDR3 is TGCAGTGCTACAAGGACAGGGGGCGATACTAACTATGGCTACACCTTC.

This clonotype was found many times. V is TRBV20-1 and J is TRBJ1-2, with D possibly matching TRBD1 (5 bases). V lost 0 bases, J lost 3 bases, and 14 bases lay in between. The CDR3 extends over 15 amino acids. Germline CDR1 is DFQATT and CDR2 is SNEGSKA (reference sequence). The CDR3 protein is CSARDLGRADYGYTF. The CDR3 DNA follows: TGCAGTGCTAGAGATCTTGGCAGGGCGGACTATGGCTACACCTTC.

This clonotype was seen at least ten times. The chain links TRBV10-1 to TRBJ1-1, with a possible D match to TRBD1 (5 bases). From germline, CDR1 is WNHNN and CDR2 SYGVQD (reference sequence). Trimming removed 0 bases at V and 3 bases at J, with 5 bases between. The CDR3 spans 13 residues. CDR3 sequence (DNA): TGCGCCAGCAGTGAGTCCAGGGACACTGAAGCTTTCTTT. Translated, it gives CASSESRDTEAFF.

This clonotype was counted many times. CDR3 in amino acids: CASSFISGITGELFF. The CDR3 DNA sequence: TGCGCCAGCAGCTTCATATCAGGGATTACCGGGGAGCTGTTTTTT. The chain uses TRBV5-1 and TRBJ2-2, with D possibly being TRBD1 (5 bases). With 2 bases removed from V and 5 bases from J, the gap between germline ends came to 13 bases. The CDR3 spans 15 residues. Germline V CDR1 and CDR2: SGHRS, YFSETQ.

In its sample, this clonotype was seen a few times. CDR3 sequence (DNA): TGCGCCAGCAGCCCTGACCGGGGGGCGACCGGGGAGCTGTTTTTT. This codes for CASSPDRGATGELFF. The gene calls are TRBV4-1 and TRBJ2-2; a possible D gene is TRBD2 (7 bases). The ends were cut back, 4 bases at V and 5 bases at J, with 14 bases in the middle. CDR3 length equals 15 residues. Germline V CDR1 and CDR2: MGHRA, YSYEKL.

This sequence joins TRBV20-1 and TRBJ2-3; TRBD2 might be the D (7 bases). Germline V gene data show CDR1 as DFQATT and CDR2 as SNEGSKA (reference sequence). This CDR3 region has 15 residues. V lost 6 bases and J lost 4, with 20 bases in between. CDR3 amino acids: CSARWWGGAADTQYF. For the CDR3, the DNA is TGCAGTGCCAGATGGTGGGGGGGGGCAGCAGATACGCAGTATTTT.

Many counts were recorded for this clonotype. V gene TRBV7-9 combines with J gene TRBJ2-7, with D possibly TRBD2 on 5 matching bases. Between the trimmed V and J ends, which lost 3 bases and 2 bases, there was a span of 11 bases. The V gene's germline CDR1 is SEHNR and CDR2 FQNEAQ (reference sequence). The CDR3 runs 14 residues. The CDR3 is CASSLRDGAYEQYF. The CDR3 DNA reads TGTGCCAGCAGCTTGAGAGACGGGGCCTACGAGCAGTACTTC.

This clonotype was detected many times. The chain recombines TRBV7-9 with TRBJ1-2; D remains unclear. Trimming stripped 4 bases from V and 8 bases from J, with 17 bases between. The germline CDR1 and CDR2 sequences are SEHNR and FQNEAQ (reference sequence). The CDR3 is 14 residues long. CDR3: CASSSPSRTGGYTF. The CDR3 DNA follows: TGTGCCAGCAGCTCCCCGAGCCGGACTGGCGGCTACACCTTC.

The rearrangement joins TRBV6-5 to TRBJ2-3; perhaps D is TRBD1 or TRBD2 (5 bases each). Trimming left V 2 bases short and J 2 bases short, with 11 bases between. This CDR3 is 15 amino acids long. Germline V gene sequence: CDR1 MNHEY, CDR2 SVGAGI. CDR3 coding DNA: TGTGCCAGCAGTTACGGGGGTCGATTCACAGATACGCAGTATTTT. It is translated as CASSYGGRFTDTQYF.

This clonotype was seen at least ten times. The chain links TRBV7-2 to TRBJ1-5, with D possibly matching TRBD1 (6 bases). The germline V gene has CDR1 SGHTA and CDR2 FQGNSA. Between the trimmed V and J ends, which lost 2 bases and 5 bases, there was a span of 10 bases. The CDR3 extends over 14 amino acids. The CDR3: CASSLRGGDQPQHF. The CDR3, as DNA: TGTGCCAGCAGCTTAAGAGGGGGAGATCAGCCCCAGCATTTT.

This clonotype appeared many times. The chain links TRBV12-3 or TRBV12-4 to TRBJ1-6, with no clear D. Trimming shortened V by 2 bases and J by 6 bases, and 11 bases separated the two germline ends. The CDR3 is 15 residues long. Here the CDR3 DNA reads TGTGCCAGCAGTTTAAGTAGGAGGACTAATTCACCCCTCCACTTT. Its translation: CASSLSRRTNSPLHF.

The table lists this clonotype with many counts. The genes are TRBV4-1 and TRBJ1-5; 10 bases map to TRBD1. Germline V gene data show CDR1 as MGHRA and CDR2 as YSYEKL. J gave up 6 bases and V 2 bases, and 1 base lay outside the gene matches. The CDR3 consists of 14 residues. CDR3 DNA: TGCGCCAGCAGCCAAAGGACAGGGGGTCAGCCCCAGCATTTT. It is translated as CASSQRTGGQPQHF.

This clonotype was seen ten or more times. The genes are TRBV5-6 and TRBJ1-6; 7 nucleotides line up with TRBD1. The CDR3 totals 16 residues. Looked up from germline, CDR1 is SGHDT and CDR2 is YYEEEE. V dropped 0 bases and J dropped 7; count of bases not matched to a gene: 7. CDR3 in amino acids: CASSLAGGGRNSPLHF. The DNA of the CDR3 is TGTGCCAGCAGCTTGGCCGGAGGGGGCCGGAATTCACCCCTCCACTTT.

J is TRBJ1-5 and V is TRBV19; 7 bases match TRBD1. The CDR3 sequence is 16 residues long. The V and J ends lost 1 base and 2 bases, in that order; junction bases with no gene match: 5. Germline V gives CDR1 LNHDA, CDR2 SQIVND (reference sequence). In DNA form, the CDR3 reads TGTGCCAGTAGTATAGCCACCAGGGGGGGCAATCAGCCCCAGCATTTT. It codes for CASSIATRGGNQPQHF.

By sample share, this clonotype is medium-sized. This rearrangement joins TRBV7-9 to TRBJ1-2; 7 bases align to TRBD1. This CDR3 is 14 amino acids long. Trimming cost V 3 bases and J 2 bases; bases outside gene matches: 3. Germline V gives CDR1 SEHNR, CDR2 FQNEAQ (reference sequence). This chain's CDR3 is CASSLGTANYGYTF. CDR3 sequence (DNA): TGTGCCAGCAGCTTGGGGACAGCAAACTATGGCTACACCTTC.